These T cell receptor beta chains were read from a single sample in a study of T cells in Graves' hyperthyroidism and ophthalmopathy. TCRdb independently ran MiXCR on the multiplex PCR reads; one entry per CDR3 protein. The data hold roughly 290,000 distinct CDR3 sequences, with roughly 13% observed a single time. Input material: blood. All receptors come from a woman in her 40s with Graves' hyperthyroidism. CDR3s include the opening cysteine and the closing phenylalanine or tryptophan. A D gene is named only where the DNA matches it firmly. The size field is filled for only some rows; it gives once, few, many or a size class.

cdr3_length	v_call	j_call	clone_size	d_call	cdr3_aa	cdr3_nt
15	TRBV28	TRBJ2-5	many	TRBD2	CASRDRLAGQETQYF	TGTGCCAGCAGAGATCGACTAGCGGGACAAGAGACCCAGTACTTC
15	TRBV2	TRBJ2-7	many	-	CASSVEAASSYEQYF	TGTGCCAGCAGTGTAGAAGCGGCAAGCTCCTACGAGCAGTACTTC
16	TRBV13	TRBJ2-7	-	TRBD2	CASSSTGTRGSYEQYF	TGTGCCAGCAGCTCGACCGGGACTAGGGGTTCCTACGAGCAGTACTTC
15	TRBV25-1	TRBJ1-3	few	-	CASSEAGGSGNTIYF	TGTGCCAGCAGTGAAGCTGGGGGTTCTGGAAACACCATATATTTT
14	TRBV12-3/TRBV12-4	TRBJ2-1	many	TRBD1	CASSPTGVSNEQFF	TGTGCCAGCAGTCCGACAGGGGTGAGCAATGAGCAGTTCTTC
13	TRBV7-2	TRBJ1-1	many	-	CASSFRERAEAFF	TGTGCCAGCAGCTTTCGGGAGAGGGCTGAAGCTTTCTTT
14	TRBV9	TRBJ1-2	-	-	CASSVYGANYGYTF	TGTGCCAGCAGCGTCTACGGGGCTAACTATGGCTACACCTTC
14	TRBV5-1	TRBJ2-7	-	-	CASSQDPGGREQYF	TGCGCCAGCAGCCAGGACCCAGGGGGGAGAGAGCAGTACTTC
15	TRBV28	TRBJ1-6	many	-	CASSPQNSYNSPLHF	TGTGCCAGCAGTCCCCAAAACTCCTATAATTCACCCCTCCACTTT
13	TRBV5-1	TRBJ1-1	many	TRBD1	CASSGTGGTEAFF	TGCGCCAGCAGCGGTACAGGGGGCACTGAAGCTTTCTTT
18	TRBV20-1	TRBJ1-4	many	TRBD1	CSARASRGQLSKNEKLFF	TGCAGTGCTAGGGCGAGCAGGGGGCAATTAAGTAAAAATGAAAAACTGTTTTTT
14	TRBV2	TRBJ1-1	-	-	CASSEVGMNTEAFF	TGTGCCAGCAGTGAAGTTGGAATGAACACTGAAGCTTTCTTT
15	TRBV7-9	TRBJ2-1	-	TRBD2	CASTMTSGRENEQFF	TGTGCCAGCACCATGACTAGCGGGAGGGAAAATGAGCAGTTCTTC
14	TRBV7-9	TRBJ2-1	many	-	CASSLAGGSNEQFF	TGTGCCAGCAGCTTAGCGGGAGGTTCCAATGAGCAGTTCTTC
14	TRBV19	TRBJ2-1	few	TRBD1	CASSRGTGRDEQFF	TGTGCCAGTAGTAGGGGGACAGGACGGGATGAGCAGTTCTTC
13	TRBV20-1	TRBJ1-2	many	-	CSASPTINYGYTF	TGCAGTGCTAGTCCCACTATCAACTATGGCTACACCTTC
15	TRBV19	TRBJ1-1	-	-	CASSINFRTNTEAFF	TGTGCCAGTAGTATCAACTTTCGGACGAACACTGAAGCTTTCTTT
13	TRBV4-1	TRBJ1-1	few	-	CASSQVRGSEAFF	TGCGCCAGCAGCCAAGTTCGGGGCAGTGAAGCTTTCTTT
14	TRBV28	TRBJ2-7	many	TRBD1	CASRNRGSSYEQYF	TGTGCCAGCAGGAACAGGGGATCTTCCTACGAGCAGTACTTC
15	TRBV7-6	TRBJ2-5	few	TRBD1	CASSLMGQKQETQYF	TGTGCCAGCAGCTTAATGGGACAGAAGCAAGAGACCCAGTACTTC
15	TRBV13	TRBJ2-7	few	-	CASRTPGEGTGEQYF	TGTGCCAGCAGGACCCCGGGTGAGGGTACGGGGGAGCAGTACTTC
11	TRBV27	TRBJ1-1	few	-	CASSLQGVAFF	TGTGCCAGCAGTTTACAGGGAGTAGCTTTCTTT
16	TRBV24-1	TRBJ1-1	many	-	CATSDARQGVRTEAFF	TGTGCCACCAGTGATGCCCGGCAGGGAGTTCGCACTGAAGCTTTCTTT
13	TRBV6-1	TRBJ1-5	-	-	CASSAGLNQPQHF	TGTGCCAGCAGCGCAGGGCTCAATCAGCCCCAGCATTTT
11	TRBV2	TRBJ1-2	many	-	CASSESYGYTF	TGTGCCAGCAGTGAGAGCTATGGCTACACCTTC
15	TRBV27	TRBJ2-6	few	-	CASSKWQPGANVLTF	TGTGCCAGCAGCAAGTGGCAGCCTGGGGCCAACGTCCTGACTTTC
11	TRBV28	TRBJ1-4	many	-	CASRAITKLFF	TGTGCCAGCAGAGCTATCACGAAACTGTTTTTT
15	TRBV28	TRBJ1-6	many	-	CASSLISSYNSPLHF	TGTGCCAGCAGTTTAATCAGCTCCTATAATTCACCCCTCCACTTT